This entry is about one TCR beta chain. This record belongs to a study of blood T cell repertoires in COVID-19. Study-level information: Spain, Italy and the United States supplied samples that represented acute and convalescent COVID-19.

Germline values: CDR1 PRHDT, CDR2 FYEKMQ (reference sequence). The V end lost 3 bases, the J end lost 2 bases, and 15 bases lay between the germline ends. The CDR3 sequence is 16 residues long. Enrollment of patients from Seattle took place during active infection, with longitudinal follow-up. Authors' methods: It was from reference gene primer amplification that nucleated cell counts were estimated. Produced via immunoSEQ multiplex PCR; TCRdb's table is partial and in-frame only. V, J and clone size reflect that table, while D and trimming were determined from the DNA. This table holds about 340,000 clones, 86% found once.

V and J are TRBV13 and TRBJ2-3, with D maybe TRBD1 (6 bases). The TCR originated in a woman aged 55 to 70 with COVID-19, enrolled during active disease. Sequencing input: peripheral blood. CDR3 DNA sequence: TGTGCCAGCAGCTTCTCACCCGACAGGCCCACAGATACGCAGTATTTT. As protein: CASSFSPDRPTDTQYF.